The 20 T cell receptor beta chains presented below share a single source sample, sequenced in a study of T cells in Graves' hyperthyroidism and ophthalmopathy. The source material, RNA transcripts, was used to amplify TCR beta CDR3 regions. An initial round of RT-PCR targeting the TCR CDR3 relied on the HTBI primer set. TCRdb recomputed calls from the multiplex PCR reads with MiXCR, one row per CDR3 protein. The sample consists of 350,000 to 400,000 distinct CDR3 sequences, under 15% of them appearing once. The sequencing input was blood. The receptors derive from a woman in her twenties or thirties with Graves' hyperthyroidism.

This clonotype was seen many times. The chain joins TRBV20-1 to TRBJ2-3; TRBD2 might be the D (5 bases). The CDR3 contains 14 residues. Germline CDR1 is DFQATT and CDR2 is SNEGSKA (reference sequence). V was pared by 5 bases and J by 1 base, with 13 bases between. CDR3: CSAGGGSGTDTQYF. DNA of the CDR3: TGCAGTGCTGGCGGAGGTTCGGGCACAGATACGCAGTATTTT.

This clonotype has just a few counts. The chain recombines TRBV24-1 with TRBJ1-5, with 12 bases matching TRBD1. Looked up from germline, CDR1 is KGHDR and CDR2 is SFDVKD. V lost 9 bases and J lost 5; bases outside the gene matches: 4. The length of the CDR3 is 14 residues. The CDR3, as DNA: TGTGCCACCGGGACAGGGGGCTCAGATCAGCCCCAGCATTTT. Translation: CATGTGGSDQPQHF.

In this sample, this clonotype turned up many times. The genes are TRBV2 and TRBJ1-5; 10 nucleotides align to TRBD1. J was trimmed by 12 bases and V by 8 bases; bases with no gene match: 7. The CDR3 runs to 12 residues. Germline V gene lookup returns CDR1 SNHLY and CDR2 FYNNEI. This chain's CDR3 is CASSGQGVDQHF. Written as DNA, the CDR3 is TGTGCCAGCTCCGGACAGGGGGTAGACCAGCATTTT.

This sequence joins TRBV19 and TRBJ2-2, with 13 positions matching TRBD2. Germline CDR1 is LNHDA and CDR2 is SQIVND (reference sequence). V trimming: 9 bases; J trimming: 4 bases; junction bases outside the gene matches: 11. The CDR3 runs 17 residues. The CDR3 nucleotides are TGTGCCAGCCTAACCGGGACTAGCGGGAAGGGCACCGGGGAGCTGTTTTTT. Its protein is CASLTGTSGKGTGELFF.

This clonotype was observed many times. V usage is TRBV2 and J usage is TRBJ2-7; D assignment may be TRBD1 or TRBD2 (8 bases each). This CDR3 has 14 residues. CDR1 is SNHLY, CDR2 FYNNEI, per germline. V lost 8 bases, J lost 3 bases, and 17 bases lay in between. CDR3 protein: CASGLSGTGYEQYF. The CDR3 DNA sequence: TGTGCCAGCGGGCTTAGCGGGACAGGCTACGAGCAGTACTTC.

This clonotype came up many times. The chain employs TRBV27 and TRBJ1-1, with unresolved D. The CDR3 sequence is 12 residues long. V was pared by 2 bases and J by 7 bases, with 8 bases between. Germline V gives CDR1 MNHEY, CDR2 SMNVEV (reference sequence). The DNA of the CDR3 is TGTGCCAGCAGTTTAAACCGGGGTGAAGCTTTCTTT. Protein sequence: CASSLNRGEAFF.

This clonotype was picked up many times. The chain couples TRBV5-8 to TRBJ1-1; unclear D gene. CDR1 is SGHTS, CDR2 YDEGEE, per germline. Trimming removed 1 base from V and 2 bases from J, with 9 bases in between. CDR3 length: 14 amino acids. The CDR3 nucleotides are TGTGCCAGCAGCTTGTTCGCCACTAACACTGAAGCTTTCTTT. This codes for CASSLFATNTEAFF. Combining the CDR3 with reference TRBV5-8 and TRBJ1-1 gives the whole variable domain EAGVTQSPTHLIKTRGQQATLRCSPISGHTSVYWYQQALGLGLQFLLWYDEGEERNRGNFPPRFSGRQFPNYSSELNVNALELEDSALYLCASSLFATNTEAFFGQGTRLTVV.

This clonotype has ten or more counts. The CDR3 nucleotides are TGTGCCTGGATCCCGATGAGCACAGATACGCAGTATTTT. Its protein product is CAWIPMSTDTQYF. The chain is built from TRBV30 and TRBJ2-3, with D hard to call. The germline V gene encodes CDR1 GTSNPN and CDR2 SVGIG (reference sequence). V lost 4 bases and J lost 0, with 8 bases in between. The CDR3 spans 13 residues.

Points on this clonotype: A much larger clone is a single base away; this may be a read error. The chain joins TRBV20-1 to TRBJ2-1, with D possibly TRBD2 on 6 matching bases. Germline V gene lookup returns CDR1 DFQATT and CDR2 SNEGSKA (reference sequence). V gave up 6 bases and J gave up 3 bases, with 18 bases separating them. CDR3 length: 15 amino acids. The CDR3 sequence: CSAPWGWRDYNEQFF. CDR3 DNA: TGCAGTGCCCCGTGGGGGTGGCGGGACTACAATGAGCAGTTCTTC.

Many counts were recorded for this clonotype. The rearrangement uses TRBV12-5 and TRBJ2-3, with 10 bases identical to TRBD1. After removal of 6 bases from V and 5 bases from J, the junction contained 11 bases not matched to a gene. The CDR3 has 16 residues. CDR1 is LGHNT and CDR2 is FRNRAP in the germline V gene. CDR3 protein: CASGYVSGTGVDTQYF. The CDR3 region has the DNA TGTGCTAGTGGATACGTCTCCGGGACAGGGGTAGATACGCAGTATTTT. The variable domain in full, with the rest retrieved from reference TRBV12-5 and TRBJ2-3, is DARVTQTPRHKVTEMGQEVTMRCQPILGHNTVFWYRQTMMQGLELLAYFRNRAPLDDSGMPKDRFSAEMPDATLATLKIQPSEPRDSAVYFCASGYVSGTGVDTQYFGPGTRLTVL.

This clonotype was seen ten or more times. The rearrangement joins TRBV24-1 to TRBJ2-1; 10 bases fit TRBD2. V lost 4 bases and J lost 8; bases outside the gene matches: 10. Germline lookup yields CDR1 KGHDR and CDR2 SFDVKD. CDR3 length: 16 residues. The CDR3 region has the DNA TGTGCCACCAGTGACCTCTCGCCTAGCGGGAGATATGAGCAGTTCTTC. It codes for CATSDLSPSGRYEQFF.

V usage is TRBV6-1 and J usage is TRBJ1-1, with 8 positions matching TRBD1. Germline V lookup: CDR1 MNHNS, CDR2 SASEGT. The length of the CDR3 is 18 residues. J lost 1 base, V lost 5 bases, and 15 bases had no gene match. The CDR3 region is CASSPTPLDREENTEAFF. In DNA, the CDR3 is TGTGCCAGCAGTCCCACCCCATTGGACAGGGAGGAGAACACTGAAGCTTTCTTT.

The chain recombines TRBV3-1 with TRBJ2-7; TRBD1 matches 8 bases. This CDR3 is built from 15 residues. Germline loops: CDR1 LGHDT, CDR2 YNNKEL (reference sequence). V lost 6 bases to trimming and J lost 1 base; unmatched junction nucleotides: 8. The CDR3 region is CASSRGQAPSYEQYF. For the CDR3, the DNA is TGTGCCAGCAGTCGGGGACAGGCGCCTTCCTACGAGCAGTACTTC.

This chain joins TRBV5-1 and TRBJ2-3; tentatively, D is TRBD1 (6 bases). Germline lookup yields CDR1 SGHRS and CDR2 YFSETQ. The CDR3 runs to 18 residues. V was cut by 0 bases and J by 4 bases, with 21 bases left in between. The CDR3 DNA sequence: TGCGCCAGCAGCTTGGTGGAAACAGGGATCGGTGGGGCAGATACGCAGTATTTT. Translating it yields CASSLVETGIGGADTQYF.

In its sample, this clonotype was seen many times. V is TRBV11-2 and J is TRBJ2-5; 9 nucleotides line up with TRBD1. The CDR3 spans 17 residues. Germline V gene sequence: CDR1 SGHAT, CDR2 FQNNGV. The ends lost 3 bases at V and 1 base at J; junction bases unmatched: 9. CDR3 sequence: CASSLGLGTGLQETQYF. In nucleotides, the CDR3 is TGTGCCAGCAGCTTGGGTCTTGGGACAGGGCTCCAAGAGACCCAGTACTTC.

This clonotype has at least ten counts. The rearrangement uses TRBV6-1 and TRBJ1-2; 7 nucleotides agree with TRBD1. This CDR3 is 16 amino acids long. CDR1 is MNHNS and CDR2 is SASEGT in the germline V gene. V lost 5 bases, J lost 4 bases, and 13 bases stayed unmatched. DNA for the CDR3: TGTGCCAGCAGTATGACTAGAGCCAGGACAGGCTATGGCTACACCTTC. Translated, it gives CASSMTRARTGYGYTF.

This clonotype was seen only a few times. The chain links TRBV7-9 to TRBJ2-6; a possible D gene is TRBD1 (5 bases). The germline CDR1 and CDR2 sequences are SEHNR and FQNEAQ (reference sequence). CDR3 length: 14 amino acids. The V and J ends lost 5 bases and 5 bases respectively, with 10 bases between them. DNA of the CDR3: TGTGCCAGCAGCGCCGACAGTTGGGCCAACGTCCTGACTTTC. Translating it yields CASSADSWANVLTF.

This clonotype was seen only a few times. V gene TRBV20-1 combines with J gene TRBJ2-2; D uncertain. The CDR3 is 14 residues long. Per the germline V gene, CDR1 is DFQATT and CDR2 is SNEGSKA (reference sequence). V dropped 1 base and J dropped 2 bases, with 8 bases sitting between them. The CDR3 DNA reads TGCAGTGCTAGAGTGGACGGAAACACCGGGGAGCTGTTTTTT. It codes for CSARVDGNTGELFF.

This clonotype has ten or more counts. The V call is TRBV13, the J call TRBJ1-1, with TRBD1 identical over 9 bases. The germline CDR1 and CDR2 sequences are PRHDT and FYEKMQ (reference sequence). The CDR3 has 14 residues. The trim removed 3 bases at V and 4 bases at J, leaving 3 bases unmatched. CDR3 region: CASSFDRGVTEAFF. For the CDR3, the DNA is TGTGCCAGCAGCTTTGACAGGGGGGTCACTGAAGCTTTCTTT.

This sequence joins TRBV6-2 or TRBV6-3 and TRBJ2-1; TRBD2 matches at 8 bases. CDR1 and CDR2 from the germline V gene are MNHEY and SVGEGT. The CDR3 sequence is 15 residues long. Losses at the gene ends were 4 bases for V and 2 bases for J; bases not matched to a gene: 4. CDR3 bases: TGTGCCAGCAGTTCAAGCGGGGGAACCTACAATGAGCAGTTCTTC. Its translation is CASSSSGGTYNEQFF.